Listed below are T cell receptor beta chains from one sample, sequenced in a study of tumor-infiltrating lymphocytes in primary liver carcinoma. TCRdb reprocessed the multiplex PCR reads with MiXCR, giving one entry per CDR3 protein. The sample holds just over 300,000 distinct CDR3 sequences, roughly 60% seen once. Sample: peripheral blood. The origin of the receptors is a woman aged 25 to 39 with primary liver carcinoma and hepatitis B virus infection. CDR3s include the opening cysteine and the closing phenylalanine or tryptophan. Each record gives: J gene, clone size, V gene, D gene, CDR3 protein, CDR3 DNA. A D gene is named only where the DNA matches it firmly. Clone size is stated in some rows and not others, as once, few, many or a class when expanded.

>TRBJ2-2|few|TRBV4-3|-
CASSQDSPELFF
TGCGCCAGCAGCCAAGATTCCCCGGAGCTGTTTTTT
>TRBJ1-1|-|TRBV28|-
CANRTGFEALF
TGTGCCAACAGAACAGGGTTTGAAGCTTTATTT
>TRBJ2-7|many|TRBV11-2|TRBD2
CAGSLAGGSTYEQYF
TGTGCCGGCAGCCTAGCGGGAGGGAGCACCTACGAGCAGTACTTC
>TRBJ2-1|-|TRBV11-2|-
CASSPQSAIGQFF
TGTGCCAGCAGCCCACAGTCGGCGATTGGGCAGTTCTTC
>TRBJ1-5|few|TRBV5-8|TRBD1
CASSPGTGMGGQPQHF
TGTGCCAGCAGCCCCGGGACAGGGATGGGTGGTCAGCCCCAGCATTTT
>TRBJ2-1|-|TRBV10-3|TRBD2
CAINGGGSGMTNEQFF
TGTGCCATCAATGGAGGGGGTAGCGGGATGACCAATGAGCAGTTCTTC
>TRBJ2-1|many|TRBV6-1|-
CASSPTRMRDEQFF
TGTGCCAGCAGTCCAACGAGGATGAGGGATGAGCAGTTCTTC
>TRBJ2-5|-|TRBV6-1|-
CASSEGQIGRSWETQYF
TGTGCCAGCAGTGAAGGGCAGATAGGGCGGAGCTGGGAGACCCAGTACTTC
>TRBJ1-2|-|TRBV2|-
CASRREYGYTF
TGTGCCAGCAGGAGGGAATATGGCTACACCTTC
>TRBJ2-1|-|TRBV5-5|-
CARSHSDGYNEQFF
TGTGCCAGGAGCCACAGTGATGGCTACAATGAGCAGTTCTTC
>TRBJ2-1|-|TRBV20-1|-
CSALLPRGVDNEQFF
TGCAGTGCCCTCCTGCCTCGAGGGGTTGACAATGAGCAGTTCTTC
>TRBJ1-1|-|TRBV5-6|-
CASSLVGREAFF
TGTGCCAGCAGCTTGGTTGGGCGGGAAGCTTTCTTT
>TRBJ2-7|many|TRBV29-1|-
CSAGGGELNEQYF
TGCAGCGCTGGTGGAGGGGAGTTGAACGAGCAGTACTTC
>TRBJ2-1|-|TRBV10-3|-
CAISEIVYNEQFF
TGTGCCATCAGTGAGATAGTTTACAATGAGCAGTTCTTC
>TRBJ2-1|-|TRBV12-3/TRBV12-4|-
CASRTGLGGSYNEQFF
TGTGCCAGCAGGACGGGACTCGGGGGCTCCTACAATGAGCAGTTCTTC
>TRBJ2-7|-|TRBV6-5|TRBD2
CASMRLAGAQITYEQYF
TGTGCCAGCATGAGGCTAGCGGGCGCCCAGATCACCTACGAGCAGTACTTC
>TRBJ1-1|many|TRBV29-1|-
CSVNRENTEAFF
TGCAGCGTGAACAGGGAGAACACTGAAGCTTTCTTT
>TRBJ2-5|-|TRBV4-1|TRBD1
CASPTRDNRGRGSETQYF
TGCGCCAGCCCGACAAGAGATAACAGGGGCCGGGGATCGGAGACCCAGTACTTC
>TRBJ1-2|few|TRBV12-3/TRBV12-4|TRBD1
CASSEAPGQIYGYTF
TGTGCCAGCAGCGAAGCCCCGGGACAGATCTATGGCTACACCTTC
>TRBJ2-3|once|TRBV6-1|-
CTSSEPFLLGGATDTQYF
TGTACCAGCAGTGAACCCTTCCTCCTAGGGGGAGCCACAGATACGCAGTATTTT
>TRBJ2-1|many|TRBV11-1|TRBD2
CASSLAGGVYNEQFF
TGTGCCAGCAGCTTAGCGGGAGGGGTCTACAATGAGCAGTTCTTC
>TRBJ1-1|-|TRBV14|TRBD1
CASSQRSGTANTEAFF
TGTGCCAGCAGCCAACGCTCCGGGACAGCGAACACTGAAGCTTTCTTT
>TRBJ1-2|few|TRBV6-5|-
CASSYRGFGYGYTF
TGTGCCAGCAGTTACCGGGGGTTTGGGTATGGCTACACCTTC
>TRBJ2-1|many|TRBV12-3/TRBV12-4|-
CASRRAGDIARFF
TGTGCCAGCAGACGAGCAGGGGACATAGCACGGTTCTTC
>TRBJ2-7|few|TRBV7-9|TRBD2
CASGRKLAGGGYEQYF
TGTGCCAGCGGCCGAAAACTAGCGGGAGGAGGTTACGAGCAGTACTTC
>TRBJ1-1|-|TRBV7-8|-
CVSSLSLNTEAFF
TGTGTCAGCAGCTTATCCCTGAACACTGAAGCTTTCTTT
>TRBJ2-1|-|TRBV6-1|TRBD2
CASSELAGGPSCNEQFF
TGTGCCAGCAGTGAGCTGGCGGGAGGGCCCTCCTGCAATGAGCAGTTCTTC
>TRBJ2-1|-|TRBV7-9|TRBD2
CASSFVEGFTSGSVIF
TGTGCCAGCAGCTTCGTAGAGGGGTTCACTAGCGGGAGTGTCATCTTC
>TRBJ1-3|many|TRBV12-3/TRBV12-4|-
CASSLYRTSSGNTIYF
TGTGCCAGCAGTTTATACAGGACCAGCTCTGGAAACACCATATATTTT
>TRBJ1-1|few|TRBV4-1|-
CASSHRGGRTEAFF
TGCGCCAGCAGCCACAGAGGGGGAAGGACTGAAGCTTTCTTT
>TRBJ2-3|many|TRBV11-2|-
CASSPWRTDTQYF
TGTGCCAGCAGCCCGTGGCGCACAGATACGCAGTATTTT
>TRBJ2-5|many|TRBV29-1|-
CSVLRQYTQETQYF
TGCAGCGTCCTAAGACAGTACACCCAAGAGACCCAGTACTTC
>TRBJ2-2|-|TRBV6-1|TRBD2
CASSRVGGHRPDTGELFF
TGTGCCAGCAGTAGAGTGGGAGGGCATAGACCGGACACCGGGGAGCTGTTTTTT
>TRBJ2-4|few|TRBV6-1|-
CASSDQGLAKNIQYF
TGTGCCAGCAGTGATCAGGGTTTAGCCAAAAACATTCAGTACTTC
>TRBJ1-2|-|TRBV4-3|-
CASSQGSHGTYGYTF
TGCGCCAGCAGCCAAGGCTCTCATGGAACCTATGGCTACACCTTC
>TRBJ1-1|few|TRBV4-3|-
CASSQAFGYTEAFF
TGCGCCAGCAGCCAAGCTTTTGGGTACACTGAAGCTTTCTTT
>TRBJ2-3|-|TRBV14|-
CASSQRQFQSTDTQYF
TGTGCCAGCAGCCAACGACAGTTCCAAAGCACAGATACGCAGTATTTT
>TRBJ2-4|-|TRBV2|-
CASSEMGGKNIQYF
TGTGCCAGCAGTGAAATGGGCGGCAAAAACATTCAGTACTTC
>TRBJ2-5|few|TRBV13|-
CASSSDRRRETQYF
TGTGCCAGCAGCTCGGATCGGAGAAGAGAGACCCAGTACTTC
>TRBJ2-7|many|TRBV4-2|-
CASSPGGHQQYF
TGTGCCAGCAGCCCTGGTGGGCACCAGCAGTACTTC